Each of the 10 T cell receptor beta chains below was sequenced from the same sample in a study of CXCR3-negative and CXCR3-positive naive CD8 T cells. 5' RACE that incorporated UMI labels was used to prepare the TRB cDNA libraries. TCRdb processed the 5' RACE reads again and assigns one entry to each CDR3 protein, with no DNA. In all, the sample yields 60,000 to 70,000 distinct CDR3 sequences. These TCRs' antigens remain unknown. General study findings and limits: More hydrophobic TRB CDR3s occurred in CXCR3-positive than in CXCR3-negative naive cells.

Specimen: naive CXCR3+ CD8+ T cells from blood. Subset indicated: CD45RO-CCR7+CD27+CD95- naive CD8+ T cells expressing CXCR3 (TNR3+). The receptors stem from a human donor in good health. Some clones in this sample may be carry-over from other donors' samples.

This chain connects TRBV5-1 to TRBJ2-2. Germline CDR1 and CDR2: SGHRS and YFSETQ. CDR3 size: 16 residues. This chain's CDR3 is CASSLVVPPRTGELFF.

This sequence joins TRBV7-9 and TRBJ1-3; TCRdb outputs TRBD1, but without DNA this stays unchecked. CDR1 and CDR2 (germline): SEHNR, FQNEAQ (reference sequence). The CDR3 is 16 residues long. The CDR3 region is CASSLVSGLSGNTIYF.

The rearrangement joins TRBV7-9 to TRBJ1-5; there is no DNA to check the TCRdb D call of TRBD1. Germline CDR1 reads SEHNR; CDR2 reads FQNEAQ (reference sequence). This CDR3 spans 15 amino acids. CDR3 sequence reads: CASSFTGGSDQPQHF.

The chain carries TRBV7-8 and TRBJ2-1; TCRdb gives TRBD1 as the D gene, but with no DNA this cannot be confirmed. The CDR3 length is 16 residues. Germline CDR1 SGHVS, CDR2 FQNEAQ. CDR3 in amino acids: CASSPLTGVRGNEQFF.

Here the CDR3 reads CSARDPGAYEQYF. The V and J genes are TRBV20-1 and TRBJ2-7; TCRdb designates TRBD2, a call that cannot be tested without DNA. The germline gives CDR1 DFQATT, CDR2 SNEGSKA (reference sequence). The CDR3 has 13 amino acids.

The chain combines TRBV5-1 with TRBJ2-7. Germline values: CDR1 SGHRS, CDR2 YFSETQ. This CDR3 spans 13 amino acids. CDR3 region: CASSFGQIYEQYF.

The chain has TRBV28 and TRBJ2-7; TCRdb calls TRBD1, which cannot be checked without DNA. Germline loops: CDR1 MDHEN, CDR2 SYDVKM. The CDR3 totals 15 residues. CDR3 in amino acids: CASSFYDPGTHEQYF.

The chain employs TRBV29-1 and TRBJ2-7; TCRdb names TRBD1, which stays unverified in the absence of DNA. Germline-derived CDR1 and CDR2 are SQVTM and ANQGSEA. This CDR3 spans 13 amino acids. The CDR3 sequence: CSVEKGQSYEQYF.

V is TRBV29-1 and J is TRBJ2-7; TCRdb designates TRBD1, a call that cannot be tested without DNA. Per the germline V gene, CDR1 is SQVTM and CDR2 is ANQGSEA. The CDR3 covers 16 residues. CDR3 residues: CSVEPSDAGGPYEQYF.

This chain joins TRBV29-1 and TRBJ1-4. Per the germline V gene, CDR1 is SQVTM and CDR2 is ANQGSEA. The length of the CDR3 is 13 residues. The CDR3 protein is CSVEQAKNEKLFF.